This T cell receptor beta chain emerged from a study of T cells in Graves' hyperthyroidism and ophthalmopathy. Study context: The initial diagnosis was the point when peripheral blood was collected, ahead of any treatment.

Amplified regions were TCR beta CDR3 sequences from RNA transcripts. HTBI primers were used for first-round RT-PCR of the TCR CDR3. TCRdb fed the multiplex PCR reads into MiXCR, producing one record per CDR3 protein. The data show hundreds of thousands of distinct CDR3 sequences, roughly 13% seen once. The germline V gene has CDR1 MGHRA and CDR2 YSYEKL. V was pared by 4 bases and J by 4 bases, with 14 bases between. The CDR3 consists of 14 residues. Overall study results and limits: In blood, most of the thyroid clonotypes expanded above 0.001 were also present.

This clonotype has a handful of counts. The antigen remains undetermined. V gene TRBV4-1 combines with J gene TRBJ2-7; TRBD1 might be the D (5 bases). The sample consisted of blood. The receptor was derived from a woman under 40 with Graves' hyperthyroidism that later progressed to Graves' ophthalmopathy. The CDR3 sequence is CASSPTLTVYEQYF. The CDR3, as DNA: TGCGCCAGCAGCCCAACGTTGACAGTTTACGAGCAGTACTTC.